Sequencing of this T cell receptor beta chain was carried out in a study of human T cells and chemical hapten exposure. Study overall: TCR yields per sample varied, mainly owing to small pooled library volume differences. Study-wide results and limits: Expanded TCRs clustered into significantly more large CDR3 similarity groups than controls, the analysis revealed. Sensitization with DPC brought no change to TCRs above 1 in 1000 in frequency.

This CDR3 is 12 amino acids long. Germline V gives CDR1 SNHLY, CDR2 FYNNEI. V lost 8 bases, J lost 0 bases, and 7 bases lay in between. The time point here: patch test 2, 6 weeks after DPC sensitization. Noted treatment: therapeutic diphenylcyclopropenone sensitization with weekly scalp DPC. In the case of this clonotype: Its antigen is still unknown.

Authors' data handling: The number of TCRs in each sample had a median of approximately 90,000 and spanned about 20,000 to 690,600. TCRdb re-called the RACE reads with MiXCR, one entry per CDR3 protein. The V and J calls shown here were made by TCRdb, not taken from the authors' results. Of approximately 84,000 distinct CDR3 sequences listed, roughly a tenth were seen once; the top ten hold 2% to 2.5%. The rearrangement links TRBV2 to TRBJ2-5; a possible D gene is TRBD2 (6 bases). The specimen comprised whole blood, sampled in connection with sensitization to the hapten diphenylcyclopropenone (DPC). This TCR was recovered from a woman younger than 45 with alopecia areata. Some clones in this sample may be carry-over from other donors' samples. The CDR3 DNA reads TGTGCCAGCCGGGACTACCAAGAGACCCAGTACTTC. Its translation is CASRDYQETQYF. Complete variable domain (other parts from reference TRBV2 and TRBJ2-5): EPEVTQTPSHQVTQMGQEVILRCVPISNHLYFYWYRQILGQKVEFLVSFYNNEISEKSEIFDDQFSVERPDGSNFTLKIRSTKLEDSAMYFCASRDYQETQYFGPGTRLLVL.